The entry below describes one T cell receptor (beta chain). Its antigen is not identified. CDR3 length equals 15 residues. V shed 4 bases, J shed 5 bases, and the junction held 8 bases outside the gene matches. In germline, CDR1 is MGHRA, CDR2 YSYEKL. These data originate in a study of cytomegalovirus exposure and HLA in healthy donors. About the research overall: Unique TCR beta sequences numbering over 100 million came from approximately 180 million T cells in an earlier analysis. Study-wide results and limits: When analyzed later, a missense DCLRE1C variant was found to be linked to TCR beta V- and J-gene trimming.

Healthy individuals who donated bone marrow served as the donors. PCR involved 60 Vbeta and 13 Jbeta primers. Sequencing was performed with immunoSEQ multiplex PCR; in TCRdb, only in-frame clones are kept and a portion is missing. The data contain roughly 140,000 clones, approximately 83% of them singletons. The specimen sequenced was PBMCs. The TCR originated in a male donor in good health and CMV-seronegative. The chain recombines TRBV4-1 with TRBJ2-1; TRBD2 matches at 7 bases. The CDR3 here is CASSPSAGADNEQFF. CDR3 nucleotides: TGCGCCAGCAGCCCCTCCGCGGGAGCGGACAATGAGCAGTTCTTC.